This entry lists 28 T cell receptor beta chains sequenced from one sample in a study of breast tumors, draining lymph nodes, adjacent tissues listed by TCRdb under 2016. The library came from multiplex PCR. The instrument given in TCRdb is Illumina HiSeq 2000. The public reads were reanalyzed by TCRdb: fastp trimming at Q25, MiXCR alignment, in-frame beta chains only. Each record represents a unique CDR3 protein, reported with the most common genes and DNA among its rows. The sample table holds about 15,000 distinct CDR3 sequences, of which around 58% were seen once. The ten largest account for about 30% of the sample. Input material: tumor-adjacent breast tissue. These receptors came from a female donor with breast cancer. Some clones in this sample may be carry-over from other donors' samples.

The chain combines TRBV10-3 with TRBJ1-2; perhaps TRBD1 as D (6 bases). The CDR3 sequence is 14 residues long. Germline V lookup: CDR1 ENHRY, CDR2 SYGVKD. V was clipped by 6 bases and J by 4 bases, with 15 bases between them. CDR3 nucleotides: TGTGCCATCAGGAGAGACAGGACCCCCTATGGCTACACCTTC. It yields the protein CAIRRDRTPYGYTF.

This clonotype was observed at least ten times. The chain has TRBV11-2 and TRBJ2-5, with 7 bases fitting TRBD1. J was trimmed by 2 bases and V by 5 bases; bases with no gene match: 5. Germline CDR1 reads SGHAT; CDR2 reads FQNNGV. The CDR3 loop spans 14 amino acids. In nucleotides, the CDR3 is TGTGCCAGCAGCGCCGGGACAGCTCAAGAGACCCAGTACTTC. Encoded protein: CASSAGTAQETQYF.

CDR3 amino acids: CASSPVLGTTDTQYF. In DNA, the CDR3 is TGTGCCAGCAGCCCTGTTTTAGGGACCACAGATACGCAGTATTTT. The chain links TRBV14 to TRBJ2-3; possibly TRBD1 or TRBD2 for D (5 bases each). Germline assignment: CDR1 SGHDN and CDR2 FVKESK. The ends were cut back, 4 bases at V and 2 bases at J, with 13 bases in the middle. The CDR3 runs to 15 residues.

This clonotype has more than one count but fewer than ten. The V gene is TRBV24-1, the J gene TRBJ1-4; the D gene is possibly TRBD1 (5 bases). CDR1 KGHDR and CDR2 SFDVKD come from the germline V gene. V lost 0 bases, J lost 8 bases, and 9 bases lay in between. CDR3 length: 14 residues. DNA for the CDR3: TGTGCCACCAGTGATTTGGGGGCCGAGGAAAAACTGTTTTTT. Protein sequence: CATSDLGAEEKLFF.

The chain couples TRBV5-1 to TRBJ2-2, with D possibly TRBD2 on 6 matching bases. V lost 4 bases to trimming and J lost 7 bases, with 20 bases between them. The CDR3 sequence is 16 residues long. Germline V lookup: CDR1 SGHRS, CDR2 YFSETQ. The CDR3 is CASSGETSLGYGELFF. CDR3 DNA sequence: TGCGCCAGCAGCGGTGAGACTAGTTTAGGGTACGGGGAGCTGTTTTTT.

The chain has TRBV6-6 and TRBJ1-2, with D tentatively TRBD1 (6 bases). The V end was cut by 6 bases, the J end by 7 bases, with 21 bases between. Germline CDR1 MNHNY, CDR2 SVGAGI (reference sequence). The CDR3 is 15 amino acids. The DNA for the CDR3 is TGTGCCAGCAGCCCCACCCTCCGGGACATTGGTGGCTACACCTTC. This encodes CASSPTLRDIGGYTF.

This clonotype appeared a few times. The genes are TRBV29-1 and TRBJ2-1; 7 positions agree with TRBD2. The germline V gene encodes CDR1 SQVTM and CDR2 ANQGSEA. The CDR3 sequence is 14 residues long. J was trimmed by 0 bases and V by 6 bases; bases with no gene match: 5. The CDR3 sequence is CSVERDSSYNEQFF. The CDR3 coding sequence is TGCAGCGTGGAGCGGGATAGCTCCTACAATGAGCAGTTCTTC.

This clonotype was observed many times. This sequence joins TRBV27 and TRBJ2-7, with D unclear. Germline CDR1 MNHEY, CDR2 SMNVEV (reference sequence). The CDR3 has 14 amino acids. The V end was cut by 0 bases, the J end by 5 bases, with 11 bases between. CDR3 coding DNA: TGTGCCAGCAGTTTATCGCCCCCGGGCAACGAGCAGTACTTC. Translating it yields CASSLSPPGNEQYF.

About this clonotype: Given the absence of the conserved phenylalanine or tryptophan at the CDR3 end, a read error is likely. V gene TRBV12-3 or TRBV12-4 combines with J gene TRBJ2-1; TRBD2 is a possible D gene (6 bases). The CDR3 is 15 amino acids. The CDR3 coding sequence is TGTGCCGGCAGTTTGGGGACTCAGACCCCCAGTGAGCAGTTCTCC. Residues: CAGSLGTQTPSEQFS.

This clonotype is a singleton in its sample. This chain links TRBV7-9 with TRBJ1-1; 9 bases align to TRBD1. Germline loops: CDR1 SEHNR, CDR2 FQNEAQ (reference sequence). With 4 bases clipped from V and 3 bases from J, the junction kept 3 bases outside the gene matches. This CDR3 is 14 amino acids long. The DNA for the CDR3 is TGTGCCAGCAGCTCACAGGGGGCATACACTGAAGCTTTCTTT. Its protein product is CASSSQGAYTEAFF.

The count of this clonotype is one. The rearrangement links TRBV19 to TRBJ2-6, with D unclear. CDR3 length: 17 amino acids. Trimming took off 1 base at V and 0 bases at J, with 10 bases between the two ends. The V gene's germline CDR1 is LNHDA and CDR2 SQIVND (reference sequence). The CDR3: CASSIATGSSGANVLTF. The CDR3 bases are TGTGCCAGTAGTATAGCGACGGGCAGCTCTGGGGCCAACGTCCTGACTTTC.

Notes on this clonotype: Since no conserved phenylalanine or tryptophan closes the CDR3, a read error is the likely cause. The DNA is left out, because the CDR3 cannot be placed on it with certainty; the CDR3 is given as TCRdb lists it. The chain uses TRBV11-2 and TRBJ2-7. The CDR3 is 9 residues long, counting both termini. Germline V gene lookup returns CDR1 SGHAT and CDR2 FQNNGV. The CDR3 here is CASSTMPVL.

This clonotype is judged medium-sized. The chain carries TRBV20-1 and TRBJ2-7; 11 bases align to TRBD2. This CDR3 comprises 14 residues. V lost 4 bases to trimming and J lost 7 bases; unmatched junction nucleotides: 9. Germline assignment: CDR1 DFQATT and CDR2 SNEGSKA (reference sequence). Here the CDR3 DNA reads TGCAGTGCTACCGGTAGCGGGAGGGCGGGAGAGCAGTACTTC. Translated: CSATGSGRAGEQYF.

This clonotype is a singleton in its sample. The chain employs TRBV20-1 and TRBJ2-1, with D tentatively TRBD1 (5 bases). Germline V lookup: CDR1 DFQATT, CDR2 SNEGSKA (reference sequence). The CDR3 contains 14 residues. The V end was cut by 4 bases, the J end by 2 bases, with 12 bases between. CDR3 region: CSAMGQLTYNEQFF. In DNA, the CDR3 is TGCAGTGCTATGGGGCAGCTCACCTACAATGAGCAGTTCTTC.

The chain employs TRBV29-1 and TRBJ1-3; D is ambiguous. The CDR3 totals 13 residues. Trimming cost V 4 bases and J 9 bases, with 16 bases left between them. Germline V lookup: CDR1 SQVTM, CDR2 ANQGSEA. CDR3 sequence (DNA): TGCAGCGTTGTGTTATGGGGTGGGAGCACCATATATTTT. Translated, it gives CSVVLWGGSTIYF. Full variable domain (outside the CDR3, taken from reference TRBV29-1 and TRBJ1-3): SAVISQKPSRDICQRGTSLTIQCQVDSQVTMMFWYRQQPGQSLTLIATANQGSEATYESGFVIDKFPISRPNLTFSTLTVSNMSPEDSSIYLCSVVLWGGSTIYFGEGSWLTVV.

The chain uses TRBV5-1 and TRBJ1-2; D is uncertain. CDR3 length: 15 amino acids. Germline CDR1 reads SGHRS; CDR2 reads YFSETQ. Trimming pared 1 base from V and 8 bases from J, leaving 18 bases between. This CDR3 is CASSLSVERLGGYTF. The CDR3 region has the DNA TGCGCCAGCAGCTTGTCTGTCGAGAGGTTGGGAGGCTACACCTTC.

CDR3 sequence reads: CASSRQDQETQYF. CDR3 nucleotides: TGTGCCAGCAGTCGTCAAGACCAAGAGACCCAGTACTTC. The J gene is TRBJ2-5, the V gene TRBV2; D is unresolved. CDR3 length: 13 amino acids. The V gene's germline CDR1 is SNHLY and CDR2 FYNNEI. V was trimmed by 5 bases and J by 0 bases, leaving 7 bases between them.

This chain connects TRBV2 to TRBJ2-1; 12 bases agree with TRBD2. The V segment lost 3 bases and the J segment 5 bases; nucleotides outside the gene matches: 5. CDR3 length: 16 amino acids. Germline CDR1 is SNHLY and CDR2 is FYNNEI. The CDR3: CASSEGGLAGNNEQFF. CDR3 coding DNA: TGTGCCAGCAGTGAGGGGGGACTAGCGGGTAACAATGAGCAGTTCTTC.

The J gene is TRBJ2-2, the V gene TRBV10-2; 7 bases agree with TRBD1. Germline V gives CDR1 WSHSY, CDR2 SAAADI. The trim removed 5 bases at V and 1 base at J, leaving 1 base unmatched. The CDR3 loop spans 14 amino acids. CDR3 in amino acids: CASSRDRNTGELFF. Written as DNA, the CDR3 is TGCGCCAGCAGTAGGGACAGGAACACCGGGGAGCTGTTTTTT.

This clonotype is labeled medium-sized. This CDR3 is CSVETGNTIYF. The CDR3 coding sequence is TGCAGCGTTGAAACTGGAAACACCATATATTTT. This chain joins TRBV29-1 and TRBJ1-3; D unclear. V was cut by 2 bases and J by 2 bases, with 1 base left in between. CDR3 length: 11 amino acids. Germline lookup yields CDR1 SQVTM and CDR2 ANQGSEA.

This clonotype showed up many times. This chain connects TRBV6-5 to TRBJ2-7, with D perhaps matching TRBD1 (5 bases). Germline V lookup: CDR1 MNHEY, CDR2 SVGAGI. This CDR3 is built from 13 residues. Trimming stripped 7 bases from V and 2 bases from J, with 12 bases between. For the CDR3, the DNA is TGTGCCAGCATCCTCCCAGGGACCTACGAGCAGTACTTC. Encoded protein: CASILPGTYEQYF.

This clonotype was counted between two and nine times. This may be a read error: a much more frequent sequence differs by one nucleotide. The J gene is TRBJ1-1, the V gene TRBV2, with unresolved D. Looked up from germline, CDR1 is SNHLY and CDR2 is FYNNEI. Trimming pared 4 bases from V and 7 bases from J, leaving 10 bases between. The CDR3 sequence is 12 residues long. CDR3 residues: CASSGPRREAFF. The CDR3 nucleotides read TGTGCCAGCAGTGGCCCCCGCCGTGAAGCTTTCTTT.

This clonotype qualifies as medium-sized. The CDR3 reads CSADYRGRGIIAGSYEQYF. In DNA form, the CDR3 reads TGCAGTGCGGACTACAGGGGGCGCGGAATTATAGCGGGATCATACGAGCAGTACTTC. The V call is TRBV20-1, the J call TRBJ2-7, with TRBD1 as a possible D gene (9 bases). With 6 bases removed from V and 4 bases from J, the gap between germline ends came to 34 bases. The germline gives CDR1 DFQATT, CDR2 SNEGSKA (reference sequence). The CDR3 contains 19 residues.

This rearrangement joins TRBV7-2 to TRBJ1-6; D call uncertain. This CDR3 spans 15 amino acids. V lost 6 bases, J lost 6 bases, and 15 bases lay in between. CDR1 SGHTA and CDR2 FQGNSA come from the germline V gene. The CDR3, as DNA: TGTGCCAGCAGTCAAAGGGCAGTGGTTAATTCACCCCTCCACTTT. Its translation: CASSQRAVVNSPLHF.

The chain couples TRBV20-1 to TRBJ2-3; 8 nucleotides agree with TRBD2. The CDR3 sequence is 15 residues long. The germline gives CDR1 DFQATT, CDR2 SNEGSKA (reference sequence). V shed 4 bases, J shed 1 base, and the junction held 7 bases outside the gene matches. The DNA of the CDR3 is TGCAGTGCTAAAGATAGCGGGAAGGGCACAGATACGCAGTATTTT. Its translation is CSAKDSGKGTDTQYF.

This clonotype was found a few times. The chain combines TRBV29-1 with TRBJ2-2; 7 bases line up with TRBD1. V shed 7 bases, J shed 6 bases, and the junction held 5 bases outside the gene matches. In germline, CDR1 is SQVTM, CDR2 ANQGSEA. The CDR3 contains 12 residues. The CDR3 here is CSGRGTPGELFF. CDR3 DNA sequence: TGCAGCGGCAGGGGGACCCCCGGGGAGCTGTTTTTT.

This rearrangement joins TRBV5-5 to TRBJ2-3, with TRBD2 matching over 11 bases. Trimming removed 6 bases from V and 3 bases from J; junction bases left unmatched: 3. Germline CDR1 SGHKS, CDR2 YYEKEE (reference sequence). The CDR3 is made up of 14 amino acids. Here the CDR3 DNA reads TGTGCCAGCAACGTAGCGGGAGGGACAGATACGCAGTATTTT. As protein: CASNVAGGTDTQYF.

CDR3 nucleotides: TGTGCCAGCAGTTTGTTCCGGGACAGGTTTTCTGGGGCCAACGTCCTGACTTTC. Translating it yields CASSLFRDRFSGANVLTF. The chain uses TRBV12-3 or TRBV12-4 and TRBJ2-6; the match to TRBD1 covers 8 bases. After removal of 3 bases from V and 1 base from J, the junction contained 8 bases not matched to a gene. CDR3 length equals 18 residues.